This T cell receptor (beta chain) originates from a study of radiation and T cells in renal cell carcinoma. The study, taken as a whole, reports: From baseline, blood top tumor clonotypes peaked at 2 weeks post-radiation.

Method: immunoSEQ multiplex PCR; TCRdb's copy keeps in-frame clones and lacks some. Here the sample spans more than 20,000 clones, approximately 80% being singletons. Turning to this clone: Its target is not known.

Time point described: baseline pretreatment blood. The treatment here: 15 Gy SBRT to primary tumor, nephrectomy 4 weeks later. Serial blood draws occurred at baseline and 2 and 4 weeks post-SBRT. Deletions cut 0 bases from V and 2 bases from J, with 9 bases between. Germline CDR1 and CDR2: MNHEY and SVGAGI. The length of the CDR3 is 15 residues. This clonotype was sampled from a man between 60 and 75 years old with renal cell carcinoma. The chain recombines TRBV6-5 with TRBJ2-3; TRBD2 is a possible D gene (6 bases). Sequencing was performed on blood, taken from a patient whose treatment included radiotherapy and nephrectomy. CDR3 residues: CASSYSGLYTDTQYF. The CDR3 DNA is TGTGCCAGCAGTTACTCGGGACTTTACACAGATACGCAGTATTTT.